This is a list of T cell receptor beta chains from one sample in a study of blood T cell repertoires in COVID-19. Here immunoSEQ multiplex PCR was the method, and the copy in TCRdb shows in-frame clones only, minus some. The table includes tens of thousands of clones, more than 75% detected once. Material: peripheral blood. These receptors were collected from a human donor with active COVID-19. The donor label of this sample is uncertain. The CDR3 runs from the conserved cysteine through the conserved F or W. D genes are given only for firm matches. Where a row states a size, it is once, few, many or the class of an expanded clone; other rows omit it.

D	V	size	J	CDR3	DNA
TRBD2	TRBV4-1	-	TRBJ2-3	CASSQVTSEDTQYF	TGCGCCAGCAGCCAAGTAACTAGCGAAGATACGCAGTATTTT
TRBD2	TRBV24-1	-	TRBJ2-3	CATSETAGGGRGTQYF	TGTGCCACCAGTGAGACAGCGGGCGGGGGTAGGGGTACGCAGTATTTT
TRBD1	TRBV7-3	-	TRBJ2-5	CASSSDRDETQYF	TGTGCCAGCAGCTCGGACAGGGATGAGACCCAGTACTTC
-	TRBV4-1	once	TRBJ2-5	CASSPKPSSGSGGLETQYF	TGCGCCAGCAGCCCTAAACCCAGCTCGGGCAGCGGAGGGCTGGAGACCCAGTACTTC
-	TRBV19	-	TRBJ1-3	CASNPTTEVGNTIYF	TGTGCCAGTAACCCCACCACGGAGGTCGGAAACACCATATATTTT
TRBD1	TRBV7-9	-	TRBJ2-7	CASRPLYRGPFEQYF	TGTGCCAGCAGACCCTTATACAGGGGCCCCTTCGAGCAGTACTTC
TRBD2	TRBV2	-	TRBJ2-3	CASTTSGGTDTQYF	TGTGCCAGCACCACTAGCGGGGGCACAGATACGCAGTATTTT
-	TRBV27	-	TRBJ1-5	CASRYQGNQPQHF	TGTGCCAGCAGATATCAGGGGAATCAGCCCCAGCATTTT
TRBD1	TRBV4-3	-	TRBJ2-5	CASSQELSKGQGIGTQYF	TGCGCCAGCAGCCAAGAGCTATCGAAGGGACAGGGGATCGGGACCCAGTACTTC
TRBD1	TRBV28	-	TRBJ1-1	CASRTGGRVTEAFF	TGTGCCAGCAGGACAGGGGGCCGAGTCACTGAAGCTTTCTTT
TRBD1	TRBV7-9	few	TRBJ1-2	CASSLTGGEGYTF	TGTGCCAGCAGCCTAACAGGGGGCGAAGGCTACACCTTC
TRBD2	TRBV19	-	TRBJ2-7	CASSNLAGGYEQYF	TGTGCCAGTAGCAACCTAGCGGGGGGCTACGAGCAGTACTTC
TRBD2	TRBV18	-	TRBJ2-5	CASSPSGGARETQYF	TGTGCCAGCTCCCCTAGCGGGGGGGCCCGGGAGACCCAGTACTTC
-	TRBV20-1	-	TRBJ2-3	CSASVGGAVTQYF	TGCAGTGCTAGTGTGGGGGGGGCCGTCACGCAGTATTTT
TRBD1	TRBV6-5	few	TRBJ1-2	CASRPGQGLDYGYTF	TGTGCCAGCAGACCAGGACAGGGTCTAGACTATGGCTACACCTTC
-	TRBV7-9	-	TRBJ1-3	CASSLADTSGNTIYF	TGTGCCAGCAGCTTAGCGGACACCTCTGGAAACACCATATATTTT
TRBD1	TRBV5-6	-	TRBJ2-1	CASSRYGAGGGLEQFF	TGTGCCAGCAGCCGATACGGGGCAGGGGGCGGTTTGGAGCAGTTCTTC
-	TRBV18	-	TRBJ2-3	CASSPGRGSSYTDTQYF	TGTGCCAGCTCACCAGGAAGAGGTAGCTCGTACACAGATACGCAGTATTTT
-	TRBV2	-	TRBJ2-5	CASHFRRVGEETQYF	TGTGCCAGCCACTTCAGGCGGGTTGGCGAGGAGACCCAGTACTTC
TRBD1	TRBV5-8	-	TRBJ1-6	CASSYQGGNSPLHF	TGTGCCAGCAGCTATCAGGGGGGAAATTCACCCCTCCACTTT
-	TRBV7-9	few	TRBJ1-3	CAQQGISGNTIYF	TGTGCCCAGCAGGGGATATCTGGAAACACCATATATTTT
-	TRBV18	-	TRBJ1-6	CATTRDNSPLHF	TGTGCCACCACTAGGGATAATTCACCCCTCCACTTT
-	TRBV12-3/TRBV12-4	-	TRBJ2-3	CASSGLGDTQYF	TGTGCCAGCAGTGGACTTGGCGATACGCAGTATTTT
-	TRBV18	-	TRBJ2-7	CASSPSSGVHEQYF	TGTGCCAGCTCACCATCGTCGGGGGTACACGAGCAGTACTTC
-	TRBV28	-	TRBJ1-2	CASSRTVADPAHTF	TGTGCCAGCAGTCGGACAGTTGCTGATCCCGCGCACACCTTC
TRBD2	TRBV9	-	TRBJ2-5	CASSVSVGLDRETQYF	TGTGCCAGCAGCGTTAGTGTGGGACTAGATAGGGAGACCCAGTACTTC